These 5 T cell receptor beta chains share one sample of origin, sequenced in a study of cytomegalovirus exposure and HLA in healthy donors (dated by TCRdb to 2016 to 2017). Libraries were built with the immunoSEQ multiplex PCR assay. For the multiplex PCR, a mixture combining 60 forward primers for TCR Vbeta segments and 13 reverse primers for TCR Jbeta segments was used. This immuneACCESS table, as held by TCRdb, lists in-frame sequences with V and J called but not all clones. Of the missing ones, under half trace to an unresolved V gene in checked studies; the others have no known cause. This sample gives 99,000 or so clones in total; 10% of them show up just once. About 5.7% of the sample belongs to the ten largest clones. Sample: PBMCs. These receptors were collected from a man between 35 and 55 years old in good health and CMV-seropositive.

This clone was counted once. The chain links TRBV6-6 to TRBJ2-7, with D possibly matching TRBD2 (6 bases). Germline loops: CDR1 MNHNY, CDR2 SVGAGI (reference sequence). The CDR3 is 16 amino acids. The germline V and J ends were trimmed by 0 bases and 6 bases, with 18 bases remaining between them. CDR3 protein: CASSYSIQYGGGEQYF. Here the CDR3 DNA reads TGTGCCAGCAGTTACTCGATACAATACGGGGGAGGCGAGCAGTACTTC.

This clone was observed a few times. The chain combines TRBV7-8 with TRBJ2-2; possibly TRBD2 for D (6 bases). V lost 4 bases and J 4 bases, leaving 16 bases between the germline ends. CDR1 is SGHVS, CDR2 FQNEAQ, per germline. CDR3 size: 16 residues. CDR3 sequence: CASSSPLEGTTGELFF. CDR3 in DNA: TGTGCCAGCAGCTCGCCCTTGGAGGGTACCACCGGGGAGCTGTTTTTT.

Turning to this clone: The sample has other DNA sequences that encode this CDR3 too. This chain joins TRBV4-1 and TRBJ2-5, with 13 bases that match TRBD2. The V gene end was trimmed by 0 bases and the J gene end by 1 base; junction bases not matched to a gene: 5. The CDR3 totals 18 residues. The germline gives CDR1 MGHRA, CDR2 YSYEKL. The CDR3: CASSQDLGLAGLQETQYF. CDR3 nucleotide sequence: TGCGCCAGCAGCCAAGATTTGGGACTAGCGGGACTCCAAGAGACCCAGTACTTC.

This clone was counted a few times. This chain connects TRBV29-1 to TRBJ2-2, with a weak D call TRBD1 (5 bases). CDR1 is SQVTM and CDR2 is ANQGSEA in the germline V gene. The CDR3 sequence is 14 residues long. Trimming stripped 4 bases from V and 0 bases from J, with 9 bases between. CDR3 coding DNA: TGCAGCGTTGGTAGGGGTGCGAACACCGGGGAGCTGTTTTTT. Translation: CSVGRGANTGELFF.

The table lists this clone with a few counts. The rearrangement joins TRBV25-1 to TRBJ2-7, with TRBD1 identical over 11 bases. With 4 bases clipped from V and 2 bases from J, the junction kept 4 bases outside the gene matches. The germline V gene has CDR1 MGHDK and CDR2 SYGVNS. The CDR3 has 15 amino acids. CDR3 protein: CASSGDRGFTYEQYF. In nucleotides, the CDR3 is TGTGCCAGCAGTGGGGACAGGGGGTTCACCTACGAGCAGTACTTC.